This note documents a single T cell receptor beta chain sequence. Its antigen is unknown. The data were obtained in a study of cytomegalovirus exposure and HLA in healthy donors. Study-wide context: The same platform used for the 500 to 850 first-cohort repertoires was also used for the 95 to 150 validation repertoires, as a later analysis reported.

Generated by immunoSEQ multiplex PCR, the TCRdb table keeps only in-frame clones and is missing some. Among 150,000 to 200,000 clones listed, roughly nine tenths were seen once. The CDR3 totals 16 residues. CDR1 and CDR2 (germline): SGHDT, YYEEEE. J gave up 7 bases and V 0 bases, and 6 bases lay outside the gene matches. Study-level results: Researchers reported that a few CMV-associated chains were confirmed in vitro as CMV antigen-specific.

This chain links TRBV5-6 with TRBJ1-5; the match to TRBD1 covers 11 bases. Sequenced: PBMCs. This clonotype was obtained from a young woman in good health and CMV-seropositive. The CDR3 here is CASSLGTGGARQPQHF. The CDR3 nucleotides read TGTGCCAGCAGCTTGGGGACAGGGGGCGCCAGGCAGCCCCAGCATTTT.